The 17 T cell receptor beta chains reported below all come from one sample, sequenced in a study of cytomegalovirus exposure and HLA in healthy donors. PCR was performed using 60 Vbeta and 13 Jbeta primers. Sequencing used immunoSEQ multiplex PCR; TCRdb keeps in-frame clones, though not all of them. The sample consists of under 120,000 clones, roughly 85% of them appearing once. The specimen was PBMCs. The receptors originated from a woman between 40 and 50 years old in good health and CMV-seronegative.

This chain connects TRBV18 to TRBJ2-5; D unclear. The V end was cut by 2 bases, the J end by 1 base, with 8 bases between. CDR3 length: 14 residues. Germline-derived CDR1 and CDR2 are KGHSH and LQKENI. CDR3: CASSPFTVQETQYF. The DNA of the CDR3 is TGTGCCAGCTCACCATTTACTGTCCAAGAGACCCAGTACTTC.

The chain's CDR3 is CASSSSGRSTDTQYF. In DNA, the CDR3 is TGCGCCAGCAGTTCTAGCGGGAGGAGCACAGATACGCAGTATTTT. The V gene is TRBV5-1, the J gene TRBJ2-3, with 11 bases that match TRBD2. Germline V CDR1 and CDR2: SGHRS, YFSETQ. Trimming cost V 5 bases and J 0 bases; bases outside gene matches: 2. This CDR3 is built from 15 residues.

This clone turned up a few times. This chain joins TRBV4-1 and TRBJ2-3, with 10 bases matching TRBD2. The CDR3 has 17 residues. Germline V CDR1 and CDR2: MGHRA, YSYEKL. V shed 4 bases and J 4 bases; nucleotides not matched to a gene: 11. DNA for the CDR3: TGCGCCAGCAGCCCCGGATATCTAGCGGGAGCACCAGATACGCAGTATTTT. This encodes CASSPGYLAGAPDTQYF.

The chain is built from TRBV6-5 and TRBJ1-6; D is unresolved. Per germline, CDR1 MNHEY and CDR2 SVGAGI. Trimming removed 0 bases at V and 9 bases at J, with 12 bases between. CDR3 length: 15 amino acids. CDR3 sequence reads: CASSYSPSTSSPLHF. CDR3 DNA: TGTGCCAGCAGTTACTCCCCCTCCACAAGTTCACCCCTCCACTTT.

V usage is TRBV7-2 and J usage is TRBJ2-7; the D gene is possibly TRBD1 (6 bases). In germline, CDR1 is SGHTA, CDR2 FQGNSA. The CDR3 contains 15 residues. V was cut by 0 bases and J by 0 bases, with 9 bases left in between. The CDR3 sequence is CASSLAPDSSYEQYF. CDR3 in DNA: TGTGCCAGCAGCTTAGCGCCGGACAGCTCCTACGAGCAGTACTTC.

For the CDR3, the DNA is TGTGCCAGCAGTATAGGGGGGGGCACTGAAGCTTTCTTT. Amino acids: CASSIGGGTEAFF. The chain couples TRBV28 to TRBJ1-1, with D maybe TRBD1 (6 bases). The CDR3 covers 13 residues. V was cut by 5 bases and J by 4 bases, with 11 bases left in between. Germline CDR1 is MDHEN and CDR2 is SYDVKM.

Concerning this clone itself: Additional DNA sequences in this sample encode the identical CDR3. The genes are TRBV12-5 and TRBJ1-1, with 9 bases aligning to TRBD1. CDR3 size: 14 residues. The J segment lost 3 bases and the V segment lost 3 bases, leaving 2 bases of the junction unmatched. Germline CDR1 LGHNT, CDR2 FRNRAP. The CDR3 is CASGLDRGDTEAFF. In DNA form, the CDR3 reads TGTGCTAGTGGTTTAGACAGGGGGGACACTGAAGCTTTCTTT.

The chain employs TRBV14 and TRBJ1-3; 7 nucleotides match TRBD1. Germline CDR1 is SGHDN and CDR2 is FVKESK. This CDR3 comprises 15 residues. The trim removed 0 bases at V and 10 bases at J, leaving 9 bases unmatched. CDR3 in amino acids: CASSQDRATGRTIYF. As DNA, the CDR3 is TGTGCCAGCAGCCAAGATCGAGCGACAGGGCGGACCATATATTTT.

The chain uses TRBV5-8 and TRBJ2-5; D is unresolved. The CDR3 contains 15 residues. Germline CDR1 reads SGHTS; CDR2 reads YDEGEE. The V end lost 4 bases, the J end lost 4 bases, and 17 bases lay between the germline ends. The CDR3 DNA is TGTGCCAGCAGCCCGCGGTCCCACGCGCGAGAGACCCAGTACTTC. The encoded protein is CASSPRSHARETQYF.

CDR3 protein: CASQLGGHRTYEQYF. The CDR3 DNA reads TGTGCCAGCCAGCTAGGGGGACATCGGACCTACGAGCAGTACTTC. V usage is TRBV2 and J usage is TRBJ2-7; TRBD1 might be the D (6 bases). CDR1 is SNHLY, CDR2 FYNNEI, per germline. The V gene lost 8 bases and the J gene lost 2 bases, with 19 bases spanning the gap. The CDR3 runs to 15 residues. Full variable domain (missing parts from reference TRBV2 and TRBJ2-7): EPEVTQTPSHQVTQMGQEVILRCVPISNHLYFYWYRQILGQKVEFLVSFYNNEISEKSEIFDDQFSVERPDGSNFTLKIRSTKLEDSAMYFCASQLGGHRTYEQYFGPGTRLTVT.

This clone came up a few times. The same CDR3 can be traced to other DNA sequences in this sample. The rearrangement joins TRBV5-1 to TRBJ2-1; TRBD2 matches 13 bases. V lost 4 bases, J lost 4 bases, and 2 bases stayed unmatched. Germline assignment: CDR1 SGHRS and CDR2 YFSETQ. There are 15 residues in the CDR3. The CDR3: CASSLGLAGYNEQFF. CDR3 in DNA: TGCGCCAGCAGCCTGGGACTAGCGGGATACAATGAGCAGTTCTTC.

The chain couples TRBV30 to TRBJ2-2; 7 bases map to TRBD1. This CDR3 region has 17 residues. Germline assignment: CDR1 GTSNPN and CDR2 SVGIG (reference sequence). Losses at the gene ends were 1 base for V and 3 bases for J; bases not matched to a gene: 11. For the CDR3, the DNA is TGTGCCTGGAGTGACAGGGGCCCCCTCGCTTACACCGGGGAGCTGTTTTTT. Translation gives CAWSDRGPLAYTGELFF.

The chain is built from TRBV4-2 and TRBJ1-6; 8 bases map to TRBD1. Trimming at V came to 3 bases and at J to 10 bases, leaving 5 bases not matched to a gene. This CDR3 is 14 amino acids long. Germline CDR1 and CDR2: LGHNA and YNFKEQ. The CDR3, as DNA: TGTGCCAGCAGCCACCTGGACAGGGAGTCACCCCTCCACTTT. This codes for CASSHLDRESPLHF.

DNA of the CDR3: TGTGCCAGCAGCTTTCACGGGGGATCGGGCACAGATACGCAGTATTTT. It is translated as CASSFHGGSGTDTQYF. The chain combines TRBV7-6 with TRBJ2-3; D may be TRBD2 (6 bases). The CDR3 extends over 16 amino acids. The V gene lost 3 bases and the J gene lost 1 base, with 14 bases spanning the gap. CDR1 SGHVS and CDR2 FNYEAQ come from the germline V gene.

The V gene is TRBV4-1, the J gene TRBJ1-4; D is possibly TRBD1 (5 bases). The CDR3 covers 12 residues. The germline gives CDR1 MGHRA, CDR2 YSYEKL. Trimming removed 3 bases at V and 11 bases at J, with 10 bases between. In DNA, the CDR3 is TGCGCCAGCAGCCAGGGGCCAGGGAAACTGTTTTTT. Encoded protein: CASSQGPGKLFF.

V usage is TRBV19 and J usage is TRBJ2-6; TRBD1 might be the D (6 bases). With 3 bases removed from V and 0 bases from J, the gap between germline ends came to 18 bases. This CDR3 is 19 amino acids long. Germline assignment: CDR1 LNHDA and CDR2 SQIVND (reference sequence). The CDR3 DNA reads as TGTGCCAGTAGTATGAGGACCCCAGGGGCAAGCTCTGGGGCCAACGTCCTGACTTTC. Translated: CASSMRTPGASSGANVLTF.

The chain's CDR3 is CASSLEPRDTEAFF. Written as DNA, the CDR3 is TGTGCCAGCAGCTTAGAACCCCGGGACACTGAAGCTTTCTTT. This chain joins TRBV7-2 and TRBJ1-1; no clear D gene. The CDR3 loop spans 14 amino acids. V was clipped by 1 base and J by 3 bases, with 9 bases between them. Germline V CDR1 and CDR2: SGHTA, FQGNSA. Complete variable domain (other parts from reference TRBV7-2 and TRBJ1-1): GAGVSQSPSNKVTEKGKDVELRCDPISGHTALYWYRQSLGQGLEFLIYFQGNSAPDKSGLPSDRFSAERTGGSVSTLTIQRTQQEDSAVYLCASSLEPRDTEAFFGQGTRLTVV.